The present TCR beta chain was sequenced within a study of cytomegalovirus exposure and HLA in healthy donors. Overall study findings and caveats: TCR sequences were mostly rare, though some public TCRs occurred in many donors. Most subjects' HLA-A and HLA-B alleles were reportedly predicted from TCR beta sequences.

V lost 4 bases and J lost 6; bases outside the gene matches: 13. The CDR3 runs to 16 residues. The germline V gene encodes CDR1 SGHRS and CDR2 YFSETQ. With 60 Vbeta and 13 Jbeta primers, the PCR was carried out. This table comes from immunoSEQ multiplex PCR, and its TCRdb copy is limited to in-frame clones, with some not included. The sample has 150,000 to 200,000 clones, more than 70% seen once; the top ten hold less than 0.4%. Details on this clone: Its antigen remains unidentified.

J is TRBJ2-3 and V is TRBV5-1; 8 positions match TRBD1. This receptor was taken from a boy aged 2 to 9 in good health and CMV-seronegative. Material for sequencing was PBMCs. The CDR3 DNA reads as TGCGCCAGCAGCCCACCGGGACAGGCCCAAGGGGATACGCAGTATTTT. Translated: CASSPPGQAQGDTQYF.